This T cell receptor (beta chain) is from a study of blood T cell repertoires in COVID-19. How the authors handled the data: Amplification of reference gene primers was used by the study to estimate nucleated cell counts. Measured with immunoSEQ multiplex PCR; TCRdb has only the in-frame clones, and not every one. D and trimming were read from the DNA, whereas the V and J calls and clone size are those reported in that table. This table has 200,000 to 250,000 clones, around 83% appearing once. Deletions cut 6 bases from V and 6 bases from J, with 20 bases between. The CDR3 covers 16 residues. Germline V gene lookup returns CDR1 LGHDT and CDR2 YNNKEL (reference sequence). This clone is a singleton in its sample.

The sequencing sample was made of PBMCs or T cells enriched from blood (not recorded which). The sequence was collected from a woman between 35 and 50 years old who had recovered from COVID-19. The genes are TRBV3-1 (or the pseudogene TRBV3-2) and TRBJ1-4, with D uncertain. The CDR3: CASRFWSHTGDEKLFF. For the CDR3, the DNA is TGTGCCAGCAGGTTCTGGTCTCACACCGGGGATGAAAAACTGTTTTTT.